This T cell receptor beta chain stems from a study of blood T cell repertoires in COVID-19. The wider study: COVID-19 samples collected from the United States, Italy and Spain covered acute and convalescent phases.

The repertoire was sequenced with immunoSEQ multiplex PCR; TCRdb's copy has only in-frame clones and lacks some. The table includes 89,000 or so clones, more than 70% detected once. Seattle cases were enrolled at active infection and followed longitudinally. This clone has a single count. The germline gives CDR1 SGHVS, CDR2 FNYEAQ. This CDR3 spans 13 amino acids. V lost 1 base, J lost 1 base, and 5 bases lay in between. The chain uses TRBV7-6 and TRBJ2-7; a possible D gene is TRBD1 (5 bases). The clonotype comes from a man aged 45 to 65 with COVID-19, enrolled during active disease. Sequencing used peripheral blood. DNA of the CDR3: TGTGCCAGCAGCTTAGACAGGTCCTACGAGCAGTACTTC. Translation: CASSLDRSYEQYF. Full variable domain (missing parts from reference TRBV7-6 and TRBJ2-7): GAGVSQSPRYKVTKRGQDVALRCDPISGHVSLYWYRQALGQGPEFLTYFNYEAQQDKSGLPNDRFSAERPEGSISTLTIQRTEQRDSAMYRCASSLDRSYEQYFGPGTRLTVT.